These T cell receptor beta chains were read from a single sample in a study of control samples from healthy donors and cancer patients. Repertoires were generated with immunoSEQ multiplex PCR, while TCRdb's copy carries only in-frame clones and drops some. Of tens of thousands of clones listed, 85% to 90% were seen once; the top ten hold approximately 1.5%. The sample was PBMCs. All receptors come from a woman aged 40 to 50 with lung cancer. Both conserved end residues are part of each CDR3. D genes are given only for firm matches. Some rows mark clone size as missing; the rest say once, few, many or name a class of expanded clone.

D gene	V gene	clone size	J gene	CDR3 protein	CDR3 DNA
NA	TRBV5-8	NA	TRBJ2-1	CASSVAVGSYNEQFF	TGTGCCAGCAGCGTGGCCGTAGGGTCCTACAATGAGCAGTTCTTC
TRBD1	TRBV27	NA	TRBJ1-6	CASSLRDRSNSPLHF	TGTGCCAGCAGTCTCCGGGACAGGAGTAATTCACCCCTCCACTTT
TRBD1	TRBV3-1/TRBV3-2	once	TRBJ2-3	CASSQGRWTGFSTDTQYF	TGTGCCAGCAGCCAAGGGAGGTGGACAGGGTTTAGCACAGATACGCAGTATTTT
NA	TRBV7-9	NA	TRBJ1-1	CASSPPGTPRRNTEAFF	TGTGCCAGCAGCCCACCCGGGACCCCCAGGAGGAACACTGAAGCTTTCTTT
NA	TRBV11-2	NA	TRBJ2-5	CASSNRGLGETQYF	TGTGCCAGCAGCAATCGGGGGCTGGGGGAGACCCAGTACTTC
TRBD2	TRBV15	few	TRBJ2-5	CATSRGERSGARETQYF	TGTGCCACCAGCAGGGGGGAGAGAAGCGGGGCCCGGGAGACCCAGTACTTC
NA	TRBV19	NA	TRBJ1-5	CASKKEHGGNQPQHF	TGTGCCAGTAAAAAGGAGCATGGGGGGAATCAGCCCCAGCATTTT
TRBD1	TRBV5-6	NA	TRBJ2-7	CASSSGQDYEQYF	TGTGCCAGCAGCTCTGGACAGGACTACGAGCAGTACTTC
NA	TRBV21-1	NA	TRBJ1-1	CASSKLGDDDMNTEAFF	TGTGCCAGCAGCAAACTAGGGGACGACGACATGAACACTGAAGCTTTCTTT
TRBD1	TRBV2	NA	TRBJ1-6	CASSAWDRGPGSPLHF	TGTGCCAGCAGTGCGTGGGACAGGGGGCCGGGGTCACCCCTCCACTTT
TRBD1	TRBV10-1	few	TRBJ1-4	CATKSQLGQTNEKLFF	TGCGCCACCAAATCGCAGCTGGGACAGACTAATGAAAAACTGTTTTTT
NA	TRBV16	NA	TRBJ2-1	CASSQSEYNEQFF	TGTGCCAGCAGCCAATCGGAATACAATGAGCAGTTCTTC
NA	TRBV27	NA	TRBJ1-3	CASSADRRSGNTIYF	TGTGCCAGCAGTGCCGACAGGCGCTCTGGAAACACCATATATTTT
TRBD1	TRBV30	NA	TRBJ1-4	CAWSVGGGRGTLEKLFF	TGTGCCTGGAGTGTGGGAGGAGGCAGGGGGACTCTAGAAAAACTGTTTTTT
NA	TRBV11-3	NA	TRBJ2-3	CASSGGIALADTQYF	TGTGCCAGCAGCGGGGGCATAGCTCTCGCAGATACGCAGTATTTT
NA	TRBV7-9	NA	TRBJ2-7	CASSLGGNSYEQYF	TGTGCCAGCAGCTTAGGGGGTAACTCCTACGAGCAGTACTTC
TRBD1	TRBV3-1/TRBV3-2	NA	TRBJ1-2	CASSPGQANYGYTF	TGTGCCAGCAGCCCGGGACAGGCAAACTATGGCTACACCTTC
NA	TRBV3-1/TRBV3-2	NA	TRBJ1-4	CASSPFIPRGANEKLFF	TGTGCCAGCAGCCCTTTCATCCCCAGGGGAGCAAATGAAAAACTGTTTTTT
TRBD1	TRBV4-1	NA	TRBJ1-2	CASSQDRTGGQRGYTF	TGCGCCAGCAGCCAAGATCGTACAGGGGGCCAGCGTGGCTACACCTTC
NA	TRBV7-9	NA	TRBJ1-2	CASSLDGPGLGYTF	TGTGCCAGCAGCTTAGATGGGCCTGGCCTGGGCTACACCTTC
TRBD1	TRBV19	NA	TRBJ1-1	CASSIWDRETEAFF	TGTGCCAGTAGTATCTGGGACAGGGAAACTGAAGCTTTCTTT
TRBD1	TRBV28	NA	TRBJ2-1	CASRGQDYNEQFF	TGTGCCAGCAGGGGACAGGATTACAATGAGCAGTTCTTC
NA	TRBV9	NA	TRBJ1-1	CASSVVQTNTEAFF	TGTGCCAGCAGCGTAGTACAGACGAACACTGAAGCTTTCTTT
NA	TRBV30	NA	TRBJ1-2	CAWSVKGANYGYTF	TGTGCCTGGAGTGTAAAGGGTGCTAACTATGGCTACACCTTC
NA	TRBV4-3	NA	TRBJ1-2	CASSQDHRAGSGYTF	TGCGCCAGCAGCCAAGATCACCGAGCAGGGTCCGGCTACACCTTC
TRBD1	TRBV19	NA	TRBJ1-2	CASSPTGGWDGYTF	TGTGCCAGTAGTCCGACAGGGGGTTGGGATGGCTACACCTTC
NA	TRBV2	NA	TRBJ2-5	CASSVVNQGETQYF	TGTGCCAGCAGTGTGGTCAACCAGGGAGAGACCCAGTACTTC
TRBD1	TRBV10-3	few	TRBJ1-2	CAISEGQGGYGYTF	TGTGCCATCAGTGAGGGACAGGGGGGCTATGGCTACACCTTC
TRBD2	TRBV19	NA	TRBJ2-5	CASAGAQETQYF	TGTGCCAGTGCGGGAGCCCAAGAGACCCAGTACTTC
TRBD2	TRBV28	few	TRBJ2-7	CASSAWTSAAYEQYF	TGTGCCAGCAGCGCCTGGACTAGCGCAGCCTACGAGCAGTACTTC
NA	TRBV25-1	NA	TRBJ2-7	CASSDLSSRSYEQYF	TGTGCCAGCAGTGACCTTTCGAGCCGCTCCTACGAGCAGTACTTC
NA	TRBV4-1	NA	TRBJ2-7	CASSPVPDSSYEQYF	TGCGCCAGCAGCCCGGTACCGGACAGCTCCTACGAGCAGTACTTC
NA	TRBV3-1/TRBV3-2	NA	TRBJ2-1	CASSRSSTGSYNEQFF	TGTGCCAGCAGCCGATCTTCTACCGGATCCTACAATGAGCAGTTCTTC
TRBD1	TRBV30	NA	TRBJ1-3	CAWRETGRSGNTIYF	TGTGCCTGGAGGGAGACAGGGCGATCTGGAAACACCATATATTTT
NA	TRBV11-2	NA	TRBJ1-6	CASNTYEQHNQFYNSPLHF	TGTGCCAGCAACACTTATGAACAGCACAACCAGTTTTATAATTCACCCCTCCACTTT
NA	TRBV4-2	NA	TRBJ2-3	CASSQLSDTQYF	TGTGCCAGCAGCCAATTATCAGATACGCAGTATTTT
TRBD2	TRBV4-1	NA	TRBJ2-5	CASSQDLGGFQETQYF	TGCGCCAGCAGCCAAGACTTGGGAGGGTTCCAAGAGACCCAGTACTTC
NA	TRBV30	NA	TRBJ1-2	CAWAPQASYGYTF	TGTGCCTGGGCTCCACAGGCTTCCTATGGCTACACCTTC
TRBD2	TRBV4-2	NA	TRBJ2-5	CASSQGLARETQYF	TGTGCCAGCAGCCAAGGACTAGCACGGGAGACCCAGTACTTC
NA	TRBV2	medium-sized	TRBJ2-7	CASSGHEQYF	TGTGCCAGCAGTGGCCACGAGCAGTACTTC
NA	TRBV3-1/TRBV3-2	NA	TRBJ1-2	CASSQVSQNYGYTF	TGTGCCAGCAGCCAAGTATCACAGAACTATGGCTACACCTTC
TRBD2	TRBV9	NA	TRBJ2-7	CASSPGTSGGKSYEQYF	TGTGCCAGCAGCCCCGGGACTAGCGGGGGGAAGTCCTACGAGCAGTACTTC
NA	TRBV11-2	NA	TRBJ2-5	CASSLGGAETQYF	TGTGCCAGCAGCTTAGGAGGGGCAGAGACCCAGTACTTC
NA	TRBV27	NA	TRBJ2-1	CASRIGQSSYNEQFF	TGTGCCAGCCGAATCGGACAGAGCTCCTACAATGAGCAGTTCTTC
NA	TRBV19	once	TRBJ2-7	CASSPGGGSYEQYF	TGTGCCAGTAGCCCAGGGGGAGGCTCCTACGAGCAGTACTTC
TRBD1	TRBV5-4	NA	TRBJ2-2	CASSLEQGAGELFF	TGTGCCAGCAGCTTGGAACAGGGGGCCGGGGAGCTGTTTTTT
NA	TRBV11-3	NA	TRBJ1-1	CASSLRQENTEAFF	TGTGCCAGCAGCTTAAGGCAAGAGAACACTGAAGCTTTCTTT
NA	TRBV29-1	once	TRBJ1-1	CSVDRGFAAFF	TGCAGCGTTGATCGGGGGTTTGCAGCTTTCTTT
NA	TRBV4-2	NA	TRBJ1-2	CASSQEGPAFNYGYTF	TGTGCCAGCAGCCAAGAAGGTCCCGCATTCAACTATGGCTACACCTTC
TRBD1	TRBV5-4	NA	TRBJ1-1	CASSPGTENTEAFF	TGTGCCAGCAGCCCCGGGACAGAGAACACTGAAGCTTTCTTT
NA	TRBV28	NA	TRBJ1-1	CASRRDSGGITEAFF	TGTGCCAGCAGGCGGGACTCCGGAGGGATCACTGAAGCTTTCTTT
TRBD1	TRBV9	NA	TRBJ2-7	CASSVGDRGYEQYF	TGTGCCAGCAGCGTAGGGGACAGGGGCTACGAGCAGTACTTC
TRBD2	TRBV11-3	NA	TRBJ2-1	CASSSLWTSRYNEQFF	TGTGCCAGCAGCTCCCTTTGGACTAGCCGATACAATGAGCAGTTCTTC
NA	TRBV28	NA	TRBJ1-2	CASSPRSGHHNYGYTF	TGTGCCAGCAGCCCGAGGTCGGGACATCATAACTATGGCTACACCTTC
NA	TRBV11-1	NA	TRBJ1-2	CASSPNMGGGYTF	TGTGCCAGCAGCCCCAACATGGGGGGTGGCTACACCTTC
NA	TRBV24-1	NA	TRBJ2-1	CATSDFNDRPGGEQFF	TGTGCCACCAGTGATTTCAATGACAGGCCTGGCGGTGAGCAGTTCTTC